This T cell receptor (beta chain) stems from a study of vaccination and CD4 T cells after COVID-19 (dated by TCRdb to between 2021 and 2024). In terms of the full investigation: SARS-CoV-2 positivity had been established in the convalescent patients by nasal swab PCR, and mild disease was recorded in nine of these patients and severe disease in one. In the convalescent cohort there were six males and four females, among whom were two Hispanic individuals, seven Caucasians, two Asians and one multiracial person. Each participant got two doses of either the Pfizer-BioNTech BNT162b2 vaccine (n=8) or the Moderna mRNA-1273 vaccine (n=2). Post-COVID blood samples were collected from convalescent patients a median of about 92 days after diagnosis, with a range of roughly 35 to 161 days. Post-vaccine blood samples were obtained a median of around 74 days after the second vaccine dose, with a range of about 12 to 241 days. The cultures were stimulated with overlapping spike peptide pools from SARS-CoV-2 and from the common cold coronaviruses HCoV-NL63, HCoV-OC43 and HCoV-229E. In control cultures, a CEFX viral epitope pool was used as positive control, an HIV-1 Nef peptide pool was used as negative control, or no peptide was added. In some eleven COVID-19 convalescent patients and a handful of infection-naive healthy vaccine recipients, researchers compared the spike-specific CD4+ TCR repertoire from before mRNA vaccination with the repertoire from after. Overall study results and their limits: In convalescent patients, nearly all vaccine-specific clones (304 of 307) were found to be mono-reactive for SARS-CoV-2 spike rather than cross-reactive with common cold coronaviruses. The median count of SARS-CoV-2-reactive clonotypes went up from roughly 21 after infection to about 41 after vaccination, although the change was not significant. In convalescent patients, a median around 83% of post-vaccine SARS-CoV-2-reactive clones were detected only after vaccination, and vaccine-specific priming was suggested by this finding. The number of convalescent patients in the study was relatively small, and the study did not examine early timepoints following natural infection.

This clonotype was seen only a few times. This receptor's antigen is unknown. Base-call qualities are not available, and no considerably larger clone is one nucleotide away. V and J are trimmed by 6 bases and 5 bases, and the gene matches miss 15 bases of the junction. Spanning cysteine to phenylalanine, the CDR3 consists of 17 amino acids. The only DNA kept is the CDR3, 51 bases in frame from the first base. As encoded in the germline V gene, CDR1 is MNHEY while CDR2 is SVGEGT. The library was prepared using PCR. At the Johns Hopkins FTIC core, DNA from the cultured CD4+ T cells underwent TCR sequencing with the Oncomine TCR Beta short-read assay. The QIAamp micro DNA kit was used to extract genomic DNA from the cultured CD4+ T cells. The Oncomine TCR Beta libraries from cultured CD4+ T cells were pooled using unique dual indexes and then sequenced on an Illumina iSeq 100. From the authors' description of their analysis: Non-productive sequences were filtered out, and CDR3s that did not start with C, did not end with F or W, or were shorter than 7 amino acids were discarded. Antigen-specific clonotypes were identified with the MANAFEST web application by comparing peptide-stimulated wells with reference and other culture wells. An FDR below 0.05, an odds ratio above 5, and a productive frequency above 0.1% in at least two of three replicate wells were required for clones to be considered positive. Clonotypes that were significantly expanded in both SARS-CoV-2 spike wells and at least one common cold coronavirus spike condition were defined as cross-reactive. Similarity between CDR3 sequences was evaluated in R version 3.6.1 using Levenshtein distances (stringdist) and unrooted phylogenetic trees (ape). TCRdb reanalyzed the raw reads on its own, using fastp at Q25 for trimming and MiXCR for clone calling, and kept in-frame beta chains. A single entry per CDR3 protein holds the most common genes and DNA from its merged rows. TCRdb, not the original authors, processed these V and J calls. The sample contains about 15,000 distinct CDR3 sequences, 40% to 55% of them found a single time. The ten top clones hold around 15% of the sample.

Sample treatment or condition, as interpreted from the label and publication: approximately 11-day PBMC culture with coronavirus spike peptide pools or control peptides (ViraFEST assay). The ViraFEST assay was used in the study, in which antigen-specific T cells were expanded with peptide pools and expanded clonotypes were subsequently identified by TCR sequencing. The positive SARS-CoV-2 PCR tests of the convalescent patients were dated from March to December 2020, before the Alpha, Beta and Delta variants emerged in the United States. Each well held some 2 million PBMCs cultured with roughly 10 ug/ml peptide pools in IMDM containing around 5.5% human AB serum and around 10 IU/ml IL-2. On days 3 and 7, half of the culture medium was replaced with fresh IL-2-containing medium. CD4+ T cells were isolated after approximately eleven days of culture through negative selection using the EasySep CD4+ T cell isolation kit. Ficoll-Paque Plus gradient centrifugation was used to isolate PBMCs from whole blood, and the isolated PBMCs were then either used fresh or cryopreserved at -140C. Each culture condition was generally run in triplicate wells.

The rearrangement joined TRBV6-2 or TRBV6-3 to TRBJ2-3, with 9 bases aligning to TRBD1. The sequences come from CD4+ T cells from blood, cultured in vitro, collected before SARS-CoV-2 vaccination. This receptor was identified in a human donor who had recovered from COVID-19. This receptor has the CDR3 CASRTPEQGARGDTQYF. Read as DNA, the sequence is TGTGCCAGCAGGACCCCAGAACAGGGGGCGCGTGGAGATACGCAGTATTTT.